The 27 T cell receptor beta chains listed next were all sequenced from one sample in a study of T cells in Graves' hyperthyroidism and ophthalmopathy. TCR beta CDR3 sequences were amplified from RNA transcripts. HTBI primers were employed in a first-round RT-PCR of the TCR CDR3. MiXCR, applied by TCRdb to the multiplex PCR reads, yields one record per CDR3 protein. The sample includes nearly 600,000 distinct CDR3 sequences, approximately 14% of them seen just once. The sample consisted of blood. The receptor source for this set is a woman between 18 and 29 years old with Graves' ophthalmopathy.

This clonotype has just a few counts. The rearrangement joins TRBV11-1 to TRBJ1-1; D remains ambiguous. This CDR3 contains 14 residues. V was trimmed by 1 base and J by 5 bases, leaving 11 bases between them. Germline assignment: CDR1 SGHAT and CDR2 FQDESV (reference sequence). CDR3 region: CASSLGSKGTEAFF. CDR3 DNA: TGTGCCAGCAGCTTAGGGTCGAAGGGAACTGAAGCTTTCTTT.

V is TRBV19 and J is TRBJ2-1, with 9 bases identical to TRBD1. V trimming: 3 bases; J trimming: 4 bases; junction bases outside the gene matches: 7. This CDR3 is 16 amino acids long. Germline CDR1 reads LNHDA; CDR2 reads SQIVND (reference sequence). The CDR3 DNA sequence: TGTGCCAGTAGTATTACGGGACAGGGATATTACAATGAGCAGTTCTTC. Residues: CASSITGQGYYNEQFF.

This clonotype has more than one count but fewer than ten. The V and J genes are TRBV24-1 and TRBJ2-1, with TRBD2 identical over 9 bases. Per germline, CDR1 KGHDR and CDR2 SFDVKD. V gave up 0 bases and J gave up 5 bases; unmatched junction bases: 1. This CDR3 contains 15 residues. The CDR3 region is CATSDLGLANNEQFF. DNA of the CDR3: TGTGCCACCAGTGATTTGGGACTAGCGAACAATGAGCAGTTCTTC.

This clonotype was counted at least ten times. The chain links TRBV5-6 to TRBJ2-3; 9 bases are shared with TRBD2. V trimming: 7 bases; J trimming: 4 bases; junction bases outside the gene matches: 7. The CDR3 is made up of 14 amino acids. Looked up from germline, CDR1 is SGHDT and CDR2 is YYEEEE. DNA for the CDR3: TGTGCCAGCTCGGCGGGAGGGCCCCCAGATACGCAGTATTTT. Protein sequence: CASSAGGPPDTQYF.

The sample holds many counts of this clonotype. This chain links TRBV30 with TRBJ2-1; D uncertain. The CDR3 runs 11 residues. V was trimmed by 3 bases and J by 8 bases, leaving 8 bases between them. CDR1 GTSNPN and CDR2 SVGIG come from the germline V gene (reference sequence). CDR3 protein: CAWRSSYEQFF. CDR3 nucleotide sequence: TGTGCCTGGAGGTCGAGCTATGAGCAGTTCTTC.

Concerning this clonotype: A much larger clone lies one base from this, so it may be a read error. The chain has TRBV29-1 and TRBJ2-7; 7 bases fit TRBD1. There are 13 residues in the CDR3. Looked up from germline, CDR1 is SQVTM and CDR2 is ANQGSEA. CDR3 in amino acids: CGVERDSPYEQYF. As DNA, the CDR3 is TGCGGCGTTGAGAGGGACAGCCCCTACGAGCAGTACTTC.

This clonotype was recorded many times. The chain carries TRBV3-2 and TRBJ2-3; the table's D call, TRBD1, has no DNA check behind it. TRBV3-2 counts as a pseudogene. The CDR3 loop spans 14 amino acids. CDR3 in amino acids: CASTSEGAGDTQYF. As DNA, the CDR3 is TGTGCCAGCACCTCTGAGGGGGCGGGTGATACGCAGTATTTT.

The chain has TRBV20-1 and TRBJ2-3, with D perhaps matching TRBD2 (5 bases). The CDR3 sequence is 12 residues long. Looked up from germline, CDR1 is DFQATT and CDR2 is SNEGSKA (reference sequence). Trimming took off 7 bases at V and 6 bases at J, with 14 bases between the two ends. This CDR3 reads CSVLLLGDTQYF. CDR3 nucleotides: TGCAGTGTCCTACTACTAGGGGATACGCAGTATTTT.

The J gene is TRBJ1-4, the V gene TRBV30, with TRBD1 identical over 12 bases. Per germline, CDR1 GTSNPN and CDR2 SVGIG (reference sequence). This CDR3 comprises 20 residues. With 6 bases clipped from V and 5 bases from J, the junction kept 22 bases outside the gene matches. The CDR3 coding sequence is TGTGCCTGCCCCGGGACAGGGGGCCGGGGGAGCGTCAGGAAAAATGAAAAACTGTTTTTT. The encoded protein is CACPGTGGRGSVRKNEKLFF.

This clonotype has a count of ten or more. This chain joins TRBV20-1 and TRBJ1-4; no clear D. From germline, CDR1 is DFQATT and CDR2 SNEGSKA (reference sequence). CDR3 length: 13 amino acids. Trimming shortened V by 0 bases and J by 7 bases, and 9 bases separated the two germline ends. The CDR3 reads CSARDRTVEKLFF. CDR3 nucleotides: TGCAGTGCTAGAGATAGAACAGTTGAAAAACTGTTTTTT.

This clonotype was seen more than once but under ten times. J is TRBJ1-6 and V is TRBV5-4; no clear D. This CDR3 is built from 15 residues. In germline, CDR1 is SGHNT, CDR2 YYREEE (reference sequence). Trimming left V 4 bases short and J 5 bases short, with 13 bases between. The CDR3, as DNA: TGTGCCAGCAGCCCGATGACAAGAAATAATTCACCCCTCCACTTT. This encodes CASSPMTRNNSPLHF.

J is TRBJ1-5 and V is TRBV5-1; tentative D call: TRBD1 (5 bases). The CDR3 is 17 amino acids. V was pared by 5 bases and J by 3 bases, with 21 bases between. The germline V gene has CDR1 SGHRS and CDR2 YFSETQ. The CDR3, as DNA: TGCGCCAGCAGTCTTCGGGCCCAGTGGGGCTTCAATCAGCCCCAGCATTTT. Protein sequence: CASSLRAQWGFNQPQHF. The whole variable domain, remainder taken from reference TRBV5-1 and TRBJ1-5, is KAGVTQTPRYLIKTRGQQVTLSCSPISGHRSVSWYQQTPGQGLQFLFEYFSETQRNKGNFPGRFSGRQFSNSRSEMNVSTLELGDSALYLCASSLRAQWGFNQPQHFGDGTRLSIL.

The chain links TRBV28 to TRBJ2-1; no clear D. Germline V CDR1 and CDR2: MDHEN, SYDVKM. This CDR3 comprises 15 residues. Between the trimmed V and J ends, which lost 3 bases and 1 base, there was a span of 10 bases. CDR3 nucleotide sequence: TGTGCCAGCAGTTTGGGTCTTTGGTCCTACAATGAGCAGTTCTTC. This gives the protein CASSLGLWSYNEQFF.

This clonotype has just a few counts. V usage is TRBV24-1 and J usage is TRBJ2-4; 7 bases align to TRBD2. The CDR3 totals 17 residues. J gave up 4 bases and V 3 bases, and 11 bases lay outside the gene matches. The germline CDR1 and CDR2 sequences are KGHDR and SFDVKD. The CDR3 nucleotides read TGTGCCACCAGTGATCCGATCCGCGGGGGATCAAAAAACATTCAGTACTTC. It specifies CATSDPIRGGSKNIQYF.

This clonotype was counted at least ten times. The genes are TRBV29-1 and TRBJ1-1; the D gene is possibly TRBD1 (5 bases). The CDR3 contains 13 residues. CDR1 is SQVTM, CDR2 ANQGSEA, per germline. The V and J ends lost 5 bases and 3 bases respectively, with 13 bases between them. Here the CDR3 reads CSVSTGLDTEAFF. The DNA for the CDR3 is TGCAGCGTTAGCACAGGACTGGACACTGAAGCTTTCTTT.

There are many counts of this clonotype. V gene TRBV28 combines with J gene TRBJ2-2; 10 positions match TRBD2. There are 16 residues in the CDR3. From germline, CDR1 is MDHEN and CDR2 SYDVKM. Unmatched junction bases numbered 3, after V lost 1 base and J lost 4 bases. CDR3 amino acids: CASSLYGLAVTGELFF. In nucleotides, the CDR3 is TGTGCCAGCAGTTTATACGGACTAGCGGTCACCGGGGAGCTGTTTTTT.

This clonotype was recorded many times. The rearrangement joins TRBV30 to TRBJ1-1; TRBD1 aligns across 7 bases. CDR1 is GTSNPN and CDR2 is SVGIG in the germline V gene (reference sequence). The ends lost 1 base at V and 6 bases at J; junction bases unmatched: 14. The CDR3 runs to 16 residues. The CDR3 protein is CAWSASTHQGGAEAFF. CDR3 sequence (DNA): TGTGCCTGGAGTGCTTCAACTCACCAAGGGGGCGCTGAAGCTTTCTTT.

The CDR3 loop is CASSQDRTGENSPLHF. CDR3 in DNA: TGTGCCAGCAGCCAAGATAGGACAGGAGAAAATTCACCCCTCCACTTT. The V and J genes are TRBV7-9 and TRBJ1-6, with 7 bases lining up with TRBD1. The CDR3 runs to 16 residues. V shed 5 bases and J 7 bases; nucleotides not matched to a gene: 11. Germline-derived CDR1 and CDR2 are SEHNR and FQNEAQ (reference sequence).

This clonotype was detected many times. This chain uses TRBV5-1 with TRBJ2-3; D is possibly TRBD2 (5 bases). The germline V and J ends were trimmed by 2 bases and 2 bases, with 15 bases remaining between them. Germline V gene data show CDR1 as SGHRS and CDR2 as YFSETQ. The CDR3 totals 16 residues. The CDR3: CASSFWAEAITDTQYF. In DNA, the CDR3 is TGCGCCAGCAGCTTTTGGGCGGAGGCGATCACAGATACGCAGTATTTT. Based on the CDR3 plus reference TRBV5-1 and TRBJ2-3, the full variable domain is KAGVTQTPRYLIKTRGQQVTLSCSPISGHRSVSWYQQTPGQGLQFLFEYFSETQRNKGNFPGRFSGRQFSNSRSEMNVSTLELGDSALYLCASSFWAEAITDTQYFGPGTRLTVL.

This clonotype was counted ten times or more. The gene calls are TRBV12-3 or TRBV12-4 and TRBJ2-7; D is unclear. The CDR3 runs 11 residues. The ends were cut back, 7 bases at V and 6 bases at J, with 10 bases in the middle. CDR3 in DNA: TGTGCCAGCACTCGACTCGGCGAGCAGTACTTC. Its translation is CASTRLGEQYF.

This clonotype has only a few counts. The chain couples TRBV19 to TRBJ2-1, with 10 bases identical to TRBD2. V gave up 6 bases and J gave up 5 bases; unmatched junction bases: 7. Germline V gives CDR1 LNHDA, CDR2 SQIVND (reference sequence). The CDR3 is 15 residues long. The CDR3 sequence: CASRAGLATNNEQFF. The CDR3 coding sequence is TGTGCCAGTAGGGCGGGACTAGCGACTAACAATGAGCAGTTCTTC.

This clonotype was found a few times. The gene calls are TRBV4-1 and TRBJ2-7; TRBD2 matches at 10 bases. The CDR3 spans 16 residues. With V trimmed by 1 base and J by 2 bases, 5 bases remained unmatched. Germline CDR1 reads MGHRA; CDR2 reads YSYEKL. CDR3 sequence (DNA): TGCGCCAGCAGCCAAGCAGGTGGGACTAGCGCCTACGAGCAGTACTTC. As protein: CASSQAGGTSAYEQYF.

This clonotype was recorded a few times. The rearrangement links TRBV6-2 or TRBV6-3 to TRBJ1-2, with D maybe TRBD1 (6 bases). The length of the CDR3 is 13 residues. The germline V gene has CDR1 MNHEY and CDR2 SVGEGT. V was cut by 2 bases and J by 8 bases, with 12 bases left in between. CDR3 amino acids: CASSYGTFDGYTF. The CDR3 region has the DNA TGTGCCAGCAGTTACGGGACATTTGACGGCTACACCTTC.

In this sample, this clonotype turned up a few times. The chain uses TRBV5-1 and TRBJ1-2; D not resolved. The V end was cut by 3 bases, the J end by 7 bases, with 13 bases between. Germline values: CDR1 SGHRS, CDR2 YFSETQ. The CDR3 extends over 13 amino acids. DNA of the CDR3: TGCGCCAGCAGCTCTACGAAATCCTCTGGCTACACCTTC. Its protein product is CASSSTKSSGYTF.

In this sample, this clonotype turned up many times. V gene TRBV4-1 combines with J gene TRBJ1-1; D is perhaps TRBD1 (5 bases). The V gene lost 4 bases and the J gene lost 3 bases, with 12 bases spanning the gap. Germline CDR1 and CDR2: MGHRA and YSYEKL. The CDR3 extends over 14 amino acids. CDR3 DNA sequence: TGCGCCAGCAGCCTCGGGGCACTGCACACTGAAGCTTTCTTT. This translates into CASSLGALHTEAFF.

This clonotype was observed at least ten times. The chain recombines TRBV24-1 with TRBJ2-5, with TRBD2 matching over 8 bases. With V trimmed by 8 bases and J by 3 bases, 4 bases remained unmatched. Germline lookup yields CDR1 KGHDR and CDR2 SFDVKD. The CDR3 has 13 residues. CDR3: CATKGAGEETQYF. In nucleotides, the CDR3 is TGTGCCACCAAGGGAGCGGGAGAAGAGACCCAGTACTTC.

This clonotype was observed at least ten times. Here the CDR3 DNA reads TGCAGTGCTAGGCACCCGGGGGGGGCAGATACGCAGTATTTT. Protein sequence: CSARHPGGADTQYF. V is TRBV20-1 and J is TRBJ2-3; 8 nucleotides align to TRBD2. Trimming at V came to 3 bases and at J to 4 bases, leaving 6 bases not matched to a gene. The germline CDR1 and CDR2 sequences are DFQATT and SNEGSKA (reference sequence). This CDR3 has 14 amino acids.